This is a list of T cell receptor beta chains from one sample in a study of shared clonotypes between healthy human individuals. Here immunoSEQ multiplex PCR was the method, and the copy in TCRdb shows in-frame clones only, minus some. There are fewer than 1.8 million clones in the sample; less than 99% occur only once, and approximately 0.4% lies in the top ten. The sample consisted of naive CD4+ T cells sorted from blood. These receptor sequences come from a man younger than 40 in good health. Each CDR3 is given with its conserved first and last residue. Fields, in order: V gene, clone size, J gene, CDR3 length, D gene, CDR3 protein, CDR3 DNA. D genes are given only for firm matches. Expanded clones are given a class, and other clones once, few, many or no size at all.

>TRBV2|once|TRBJ2-5|12|.
CASSEEMETQYF
TGTGCCAGCAGTGAGGAAATGGAGACCCAGTACTTC
>TRBV19|once|TRBJ2-5|15|.
CASSIRLLVGETQYF
TGTGCCAGTAGTATCCGGTTACTAGTCGGGGAGACCCAGTACTTC
>TRBV29-1|.|TRBJ2-3|13|TRBD2
CSVLAGGTDTQYF
TGCAGCGTTTTAGCGGGGGGCACAGATACGCAGTATTTT
>TRBV25-1|.|TRBJ2-6|18|TRBD1
CASTGRGQGTSGANVLTF
TGTGCCAGCACGGGAAGAGGACAGGGCACCTCTGGGGCCAACGTCCTGACTTTC
>TRBV10-3|.|TRBJ2-1|17|TRBD2
CAISDSAGTSFYNEQFF
TGTGCCATCAGTGACTCAGCCGGGACTAGTTTCTACAATGAGCAGTTCTTC
>TRBV18|.|TRBJ2-4|14|TRBD1
CASSPPNRGSIQYF
TGTGCCAGCTCACCACCGAACAGGGGGTCCATTCAGTACTTC
>TRBV19|.|TRBJ1-2|13|TRBD1
CASSRQGTYGYTF
TGTGCCAGTAGCAGACAGGGGACCTATGGCTACACCTTC
>TRBV28|.|TRBJ2-1|15|TRBD1
CASSLSQGASNEQFF
TGTGCCAGCAGTTTAAGTCAGGGGGCCAGCAATGAGCAGTTCTTC
>TRBV7-9|.|TRBJ2-3|15|.
CASSLGGRGVDTQYF
TGTGCCAGCAGCTTAGGCGGCAGGGGTGTAGATACGCAGTATTTT
>TRBV14|.|TRBJ1-1|17|TRBD1
CASSQDRSWTGGTEAFF
TGTGCCAGCAGCCAAGATCGTTCTTGGACAGGGGGCACTGAAGCTTTCTTT
>TRBV5-1|.|TRBJ1-1|13|.
CASSSQGNTEAFF
TGCGCCAGCAGCTCTCAGGGTAACACTGAAGCTTTCTTT
>TRBV2|.|TRBJ1-2|11|.
CASSEVGGYTF
TGTGCCAGCAGTGAAGTCGGCGGCTACACCTTC
>TRBV7-2|.|TRBJ1-1|14|.
CASSSTGGNTEAFF
TGTGCCAGCAGCTCCACCGGGGGAAACACTGAAGCTTTCTTT
>TRBV5-6|.|TRBJ1-5|16|.
CASSVGKGYGNQPQHF
TGTGCCAGCAGCGTTGGGAAGGGTTACGGCAATCAGCCCCAGCATTTT
>TRBV7-9|.|TRBJ2-3|10|.
CTSGTRTQYF
TGTACCAGCGGTACTCGGACGCAGTATTTT
>TRBV28|.|TRBJ2-7|14|TRBD2
CASSSVAGGYEQYF
TGTGCCAGCAGTTCGGTCGCGGGAGGGTACGAGCAGTACTTC
>TRBV18|.|TRBJ2-3|17|.
CASSPLGRDIGTDTQYF
TGTGCCAGCTCACCCCTGGGCAGGGACATTGGCACAGATACGCAGTATTTT
>TRBV15|.|TRBJ2-1|15|.
CATSREPGFHNEQFF
TGTGCCACCAGCAGAGAACCGGGATTCCACAATGAGCAGTTCTTC
>TRBV27|once|TRBJ1-2|15|.
CASRLSRDTQGGYTF
TGTGCCAGCAGACTATCCCGAGACACGCAAGGAGGCTACACCTTC
>TRBV7-8|.|TRBJ2-5|16|TRBD1
CASRIWAGGTVETQYF
TGTGCCAGCAGGATCTGGGCAGGGGGAACTGTAGAGACCCAGTACTTC
>TRBV29-1|.|TRBJ2-7|13|TRBD2
CSGSQRGSVEQYF
TGCAGCGGGAGCCAGCGGGGGAGCGTGGAGCAGTACTTC
>TRBV28|.|TRBJ2-6|14|TRBD1
CASLDRAGANVLTF
TGTGCCAGTTTGGACAGGGCTGGGGCCAACGTCCTGACTTTC
>TRBV5-8|.|TRBJ2-7|15|TRBD1
CASSLLGQGTYEQYF
TGTGCCAGCAGCTTGCTGGGACAGGGGACCTACGAGCAGTACTTC
>TRBV9|.|TRBJ2-1|15|TRBD2
CASSVGVSGSGEQFF
TGTGCCAGCAGCGTAGGAGTTAGCGGGAGTGGCGAGCAGTTCTTC
>TRBV18|.|TRBJ2-3|15|TRBD1
CASGGTGGQLDTQYF
TGTGCCAGCGGTGGGACAGGGGGCCAGTTAGATACGCAGTATTTT
>TRBV19|.|TRBJ1-5|18|.
CASSISRQRRGGNQPQHF
TGTGCCAGTAGTATAAGCAGACAGAGACGCGGGGGAAATCAGCCCCAGCATTTT
>TRBV4-1|.|TRBJ1-5|16|TRBD1
CASSQGQGTSNQPQHF
TGCGCCAGCAGCCAAGGACAGGGTACAAGCAATCAGCCCCAGCATTTT
>TRBV14|.|TRBJ1-1|17|.
CASSQEDPGRVITEAFF
TGTGCCAGCAGCCAAGAGGATCCAGGGAGGGTGATCACTGAAGCTTTCTTT
>TRBV28|.|TRBJ1-2|15|TRBD1
CASTSPDRVKYGYTF
TGTGCCAGCACCTCCCCGGACAGGGTAAAGTATGGCTACACCTTC